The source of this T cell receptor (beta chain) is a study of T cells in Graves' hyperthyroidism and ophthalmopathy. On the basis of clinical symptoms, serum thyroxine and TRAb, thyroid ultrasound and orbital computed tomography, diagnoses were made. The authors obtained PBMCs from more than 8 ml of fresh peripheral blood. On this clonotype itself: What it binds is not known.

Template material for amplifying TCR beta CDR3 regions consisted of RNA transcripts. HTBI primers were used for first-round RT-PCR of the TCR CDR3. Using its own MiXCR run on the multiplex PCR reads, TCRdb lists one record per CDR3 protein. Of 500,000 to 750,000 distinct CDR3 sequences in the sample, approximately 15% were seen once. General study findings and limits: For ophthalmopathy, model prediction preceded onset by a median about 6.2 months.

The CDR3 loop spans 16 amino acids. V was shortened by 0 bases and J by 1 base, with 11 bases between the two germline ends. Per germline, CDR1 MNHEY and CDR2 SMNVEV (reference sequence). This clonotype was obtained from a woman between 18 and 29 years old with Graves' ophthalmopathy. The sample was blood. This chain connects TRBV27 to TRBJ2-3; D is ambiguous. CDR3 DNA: TGTGCCAGCAGTTTATCAAGCGTCTTAGGCACAGATACGCAGTATTTT. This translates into CASSLSSVLGTDTQYF.